A selection of T cell receptor beta chains follows, all from one sample in a study of cytotoxic CD8 clonotypes in ibrutinib-treated CLL. Assay used: immunoSEQ multiplex PCR; TCRdb lists only in-frame clones, some missing. The table includes around 76,000 clones, around four fifths detected once. The sample in question was PBMCs, obtained after 24 months of ibrutinib treatment. The receptors were gathered from a human donor with chronic lymphocytic leukemia. CDR3s include the opening cysteine and the closing phenylalanine or tryptophan. The D gene is left open where the match is weak. The size of a clone is reported for some rows only, either as once, few or many, or as a class for expanded clones.

CASMGGGFEKETQYF TGTGCCAGCATGGGGGGGGGCTTCGAAAAAGAGACCCAGTACTTC TRBV28 NA NA TRBJ2-5
CASSELAGAYEQYF TGTGCCAGCAGTGAACTAGCGGGAGCCTACGAGCAGTACTTC TRBV6-1 NA TRBD2 TRBJ2-7
CASSPYQGISPYF TGTGCCAGCAGCCCATACCAGGGGATTTCCCCGTATTTT TRBV16 NA NA TRBJ2-3
CASSELASLLYEQYF TGTGCCAGCAGTGAATTGGCTAGTTTGCTATACGAGCAGTACTTC TRBV2 few NA TRBJ2-7
CASTSPGTGELFF TGTGCCAGCACCTCACCTGGCACCGGGGAGCTGTTTTTT TRBV9 NA NA TRBJ2-2
CASSPGWVGELFF TGTGCCAGCAGCCCCGGATGGGTCGGGGAGCTGTTTTTT TRBV6-5 NA NA TRBJ2-2
CASSGGLAGLYNEQFF TGTGCCAGCAGCGGGGGACTAGCGGGGCTTTACAATGAGCAGTTCTTC TRBV9 NA TRBD2 TRBJ2-1
CASSFFQGRRPEAFF TGTGCCAGCAGTTTTTTTCAGGGGAGAAGGCCTGAAGCTTTCTTT TRBV28 NA NA TRBJ1-1
CASSLTPQSITGGVEQYF TGTGCCAGCAGTTTAACCCCCCAGAGTATTACAGGGGGAGTCGAGCAGTACTTC TRBV28 NA TRBD1 TRBJ2-7
CASSAAGTSFHEQFF TGCGCCAGCAGCGCTGCCGGGACTAGCTTCCATGAGCAGTTCTTC TRBV5-1 NA TRBD2 TRBJ2-1
CASSLSQNSNQPQHF TGTGCCAGCAGTTTATCTCAGAATAGCAATCAGCCCCAGCATTTT TRBV28 NA NA TRBJ1-5
CASRQRDRGDNYGYTF TGTGCCAGCAGACAACGGGACAGGGGCGATAACTATGGCTACACCTTC TRBV7-9 NA TRBD1 TRBJ1-2
CASSPGTGGRSNEKLFF TGTGCCAGCAGCCCGGGGACAGGGGGCCGATCTAATGAAAAACTGTTTTTT TRBV11-2 NA TRBD1 TRBJ1-4
CASTSSGSAYEQYF TGTGCCAGCACCTCTAGCGGGAGTGCCTACGAGCAGTACTTC TRBV2 few TRBD2 TRBJ2-7
CASRQTSGTEYEQYF TGTGCCAGCAGACAGACTAGCGGGACAGAGTACGAGCAGTACTTC TRBV2 NA TRBD2 TRBJ2-7
CASSQALARDTQYF TGTGCCAGCTCACAGGCACTAGCGCGGGATACGCAGTATTTT TRBV18 NA TRBD2 TRBJ2-3
CASSQDTGATGEQYF TGTGCCAGCAGCCAAGACACAGGGGCTACAGGGGAGCAGTACTTC TRBV4-2 NA TRBD1 TRBJ2-7